This TCR beta chain was identified in a study of T cell responses to AZD1222 COVID-19 vaccine. Study-wide results and limits: Donors in the cohort were predominantly white British and more often female, and clonal diversity was possibly underestimated.

Germline CDR1 is LGHDT and CDR2 is YNNKEL (reference sequence). The CDR3 covers 11 residues. About this clone itself: Its antigen is still unknown. A read error may produce the germline difference seen at one junction end.

The data were produced by immunoSEQ multiplex PCR, yet TCRdb's version contains in-frame clones alone and is incomplete. The sample has roughly 80,000 clones; 90% are singletons. This TCR derives from an adult who received the AZD1222 COVID-19 vaccine. The genes are TRBV3-1 (or the pseudogene TRBV3-2) and TRBJ2-7; D unresolved. This specimen was peripheral blood, taken 28 days after the second AZD1222 dose. The CDR3 loop reads CASSQGYTMVF. The CDR3 nucleotides read TGTGCCAGCAGCCAAGGGTACACGATGGTCTTC.